This T cell receptor (beta chain) comes out of a study of shared clonotypes between healthy human individuals. This table comes from immunoSEQ multiplex PCR, and its TCRdb copy is limited to in-frame clones, with some not included. The table has approximately 740,000 clones, 85% to 95% seen once. Study-wide points: Blood was the sole source, and tissue repertoires probably differ.

As for this clone: Its antigen is still unknown.

The germline V gene encodes CDR1 SGHTA and CDR2 FQGNSA. The V segment lost 0 bases and the J segment 4 bases; nucleotides outside the gene matches: 8. CDR3 length: 18 residues. Cells designated naive CD8 were CD45RO-negative and were positively selected for CCR7, with terminally differentiated effector memory CD45RA+ cells excluded. The rearrangement joins TRBV7-2 to TRBJ2-1, with 11 bases that match TRBD2. The specimen was naive CD8+ T cells sorted from blood. This TCR was sampled from a young man in good health. CDR3 bases: TGTGCCAGCAGCTTAGCTCGCGTGACTAGCGGGATTTACAATGAGCAGTTCTTC. Protein product: CASSLARVTSGIYNEQFF.